This passage covers 29 T cell receptor beta chains from one sample sequenced in a study of cytomegalovirus exposure and HLA in healthy donors. The PCR was carried out with 60 Vbeta primers and 13 Jbeta primers. Generated by immunoSEQ multiplex PCR, the TCRdb table keeps only in-frame clones and is missing some. In the table there are some 150,000 clones, over 70% of which are singletons. Sequencing used PBMCs. These TCRs come from a man in his forties in good health and CMV-seropositive.

The chain is built from TRBV30 and TRBJ2-3, with 8 positions matching TRBD1. The germline V gene encodes CDR1 GTSNPN and CDR2 SVGIG (reference sequence). The CDR3 contains 14 residues. Trimming cost V 3 bases and J 4 bases; bases outside gene matches: 6. CDR3 residues: CAWRGDRGSDTQYF. The CDR3 DNA reads as TGTGCCTGGAGAGGAGACAGGGGCTCAGATACGCAGTATTTT.

The J gene is TRBJ1-1, the V gene TRBV5-1; TRBD1 might be the D (5 bases). The CDR3 extends over 16 amino acids. Trimming took 4 bases from V and 1 from J, leaving 17 bases between them. From germline, CDR1 is SGHRS and CDR2 YFSETQ. In DNA form, the CDR3 reads TGCGCCAGCAGCCCAAGGGGCGGGGGGACGAACACTGAAGCTTTCTTT. Translating it yields CASSPRGGGTNTEAFF.

The rearrangement uses TRBV4-3 and TRBJ2-7; 12 nucleotides line up with TRBD1. This CDR3 has 14 residues. CDR1 is LGHNA, CDR2 YSLEER, per germline. The V and J ends lost 4 bases and 7 bases, in that order; junction bases with no gene match: 5. Here the CDR3 reads CASSLGTGGLEQYF. CDR3 coding DNA: TGCGCCAGCAGCCTCGGGACAGGGGGCTTGGAGCAGTACTTC.

The V call is TRBV5-1, the J call TRBJ1-6; 7 nucleotides agree with TRBD1. There are 15 residues in the CDR3. V gave up 4 bases and J gave up 7 bases; unmatched junction bases: 8. The V gene's germline CDR1 is SGHRS and CDR2 YFSETQ. CDR3 sequence: CASSVVGTENSPLHF. The CDR3 DNA is TGCGCCAGCAGCGTGGTGGGGACAGAAAATTCACCCCTCCACTTT.

The V call is TRBV18, the J call TRBJ2-7; 8 bases line up with TRBD1. Germline V gene lookup returns CDR1 KGHSH and CDR2 LQKENI. V trimming: 5 bases; J trimming: 5 bases; junction bases outside the gene matches: 8. The CDR3 is 14 residues long. CDR3 DNA: TGTGCCAGCTCAACATCATCAGGGGGCCACGAGCAGTACTTC. Protein product: CASSTSSGGHEQYF.

The rearrangement uses TRBV7-6 and TRBJ2-7, with 9 bases matching TRBD2. Looked up from germline, CDR1 is SGHVS and CDR2 is FNYEAQ. V lost 3 bases to trimming and J lost 2 bases; unmatched junction nucleotides: 8. The CDR3 length is 16 residues. This CDR3 reads CASSLTLAGDTYEQYF. The CDR3 bases are TGTGCCAGCAGCTTGACTTTAGCGGGAGACACCTACGAGCAGTACTTC.

The chain recombines TRBV9 with TRBJ2-1; 10 bases fit TRBD2. The ends lost 0 bases at V and 3 bases at J; junction bases unmatched: 3. The CDR3 runs 16 residues. Germline V gives CDR1 SGDLS, CDR2 YYNGEE. CDR3 nucleotides: TGTGCCAGCAGCGTAGCGGCTAGCGGGAGCTACAATGAGCAGTTCTTC. As protein: CASSVAASGSYNEQFF.

V gene TRBV4-1 combines with J gene TRBJ2-1; 8 nucleotides agree with TRBD2. The CDR3 loop spans 15 amino acids. Germline V lookup: CDR1 MGHRA, CDR2 YSYEKL. The ends lost 4 bases at V and 5 bases at J; junction bases unmatched: 7. The CDR3 region is CASSPGLARNNEQFF. DNA for the CDR3: TGCGCCAGCAGCCCCGGACTAGCACGGAACAATGAGCAGTTCTTC.

The chain uses TRBV29-1 and TRBJ2-1; TRBD2 matches 9 bases. Unmatched junction bases numbered 7, after V lost 4 bases and J lost 12 bases. The germline gives CDR1 SQVTM, CDR2 ANQGSEA. The CDR3 loop spans 12 amino acids. CDR3 region: CSVVPSGTMQFF. The CDR3 region has the DNA TGCAGCGTTGTCCCTAGCGGGACTATGCAGTTCTTC.

This rearrangement joins TRBV27 to TRBJ2-7, with 11 bases fitting TRBD1. The length of the CDR3 is 15 residues. CDR1 and CDR2 from the germline V gene are MNHEY and SMNVEV (reference sequence). J gave up 3 bases and V 0 bases, and 1 base lay outside the gene matches. The CDR3 coding sequence is TGTGCCAGCAGTTTATCAGGGACAGGGGGCTACGAGCAGTACTTC. It translates to CASSLSGTGGYEQYF.

The chain is built from TRBV5-6 and TRBJ1-2, with D possibly being TRBD1 (6 bases). The CDR3 consists of 15 residues. From germline, CDR1 is SGHDT and CDR2 YYEEEE. Trimming removed 0 bases at V and 8 bases at J, with 17 bases between. CDR3 sequence: CASSLVGALISGYTF. The CDR3 nucleotides read TGTGCCAGCAGCTTGGTGGGGGCTCTCATTTCGGGCTACACCTTC. Full variable domain (outside the CDR3, taken from reference TRBV5-6 and TRBJ1-2): DAGVTQSPTHLIKTRGQQVTLRCSPKSGHDTVSWYQQALGQGPQFIFQYYEEEERQRGNFPDRFSGHQFPNYSSELNVNALLLGDSALYLCASSLVGALISGYTFGSGTRLTVV.

This chain uses TRBV5-1 with TRBJ1-4, with 11 bases matching TRBD1. The CDR3 extends over 18 amino acids. The junction had 7 bases not matched to a gene; V was cut back by 3 bases and J by 0 bases. The germline gives CDR1 SGHRS, CDR2 YFSETQ. CDR3 DNA: TGCGCCAGCAGCTCAGGACAGGGGGCCCCTGCAACTAATGAAAAACTGTTTTTT. This gives the protein CASSSGQGAPATNEKLFF. Full variable domain (missing parts from reference TRBV5-1 and TRBJ1-4): KAGVTQTPRYLIKTRGQQVTLSCSPISGHRSVSWYQQTPGQGLQFLFEYFSETQRNKGNFPGRFSGRQFSNSRSEMNVSTLELGDSALYLCASSSGQGAPATNEKLFFGSGTQLSVL.

Here the CDR3 DNA reads TGTGCCAGCAGCCTGGGGACAGGGGTCAACTATGGCTACACCTTC. Protein product: CASSLGTGVNYGYTF. The chain uses TRBV5-6 and TRBJ1-2, with 10 bases matching TRBD1. Germline V gene lookup returns CDR1 SGHDT and CDR2 YYEEEE. The CDR3 covers 15 residues. V shed 4 bases and J 2 bases; nucleotides not matched to a gene: 5. Based on the CDR3 plus reference TRBV5-6 and TRBJ1-2, the full variable domain is DAGVTQSPTHLIKTRGQQVTLRCSPKSGHDTVSWYQQALGQGPQFIFQYYEEEERQRGNFPDRFSGHQFPNYSSELNVNALLLGDSALYLCASSLGTGVNYGYTFGSGTRLTVV.

This clone was counted a few times. The chain is built from TRBV30 and TRBJ2-3, with 11 bases matching TRBD1. CDR3 length: 15 amino acids. The germline gives CDR1 GTSNPN, CDR2 SVGIG (reference sequence). V trimming: 5 bases; J trimming: 4 bases; junction bases outside the gene matches: 8. The CDR3 nucleotides are TGTGCCTGGGTGGGACAGGGGGTAGTCCCAGATACGCAGTATTTT. Translated: CAWVGQGVVPDTQYF.

The rearrangement uses TRBV30 and TRBJ2-5, with D possibly TRBD1 on 6 matching bases. Trimming removed 5 bases at V and 0 bases at J, with 10 bases between. The CDR3 consists of 13 residues. Germline lookup yields CDR1 GTSNPN and CDR2 SVGIG (reference sequence). CDR3 region: CAWVTGNQETQYF. DNA of the CDR3: TGTGCCTGGGTTACAGGGAACCAAGAGACCCAGTACTTC.

This rearrangement joins TRBV18 to TRBJ2-1; 15 bases agree with TRBD2. The V gene end was trimmed by 0 bases and the J gene end by 8 bases; junction bases not matched to a gene: 5. CDR1 KGHSH and CDR2 LQKENI come from the germline V gene. The length of the CDR3 is 17 residues. In DNA, the CDR3 is TGTGCCAGCTCACCACCGGGACTAGCGGGAGGCGCAGATGAGCAGTTCTTC. It specifies CASSPPGLAGGADEQFF.

The chain has TRBV5-6 and TRBJ2-1; D is perhaps TRBD2 (5 bases). V was shortened by 3 bases and J by 8 bases, with 15 bases between the two germline ends. The V gene's germline CDR1 is SGHDT and CDR2 YYEEEE. This CDR3 is built from 14 residues. In DNA form, the CDR3 reads TGTGCCAGCAGCTGGTCGGGAAAGCGGTATGAGCAGTTCTTC. This encodes CASSWSGKRYEQFF.

The V gene is TRBV18, the J gene TRBJ1-1, with a possible D match to TRBD1 (5 bases). The CDR3 is 17 residues long. V was shortened by 1 base and J by 0 bases, with 15 bases between the two germline ends. Germline assignment: CDR1 KGHSH and CDR2 LQKENI. The CDR3 sequence is CASSPLSGPGMNTEAFF. For the CDR3, the DNA is TGTGCCAGCTCACCACTTAGTGGGCCAGGGATGAACACTGAAGCTTTCTTT. The variable domain in full, with the rest retrieved from reference TRBV18 and TRBJ1-1, is NAGVMQNPRHLVRRRGQEARLRCSPMKGHSHVYWYRQLPEEGLKFMVYLQKENIIDESGMPKERFSAEFPKEGPSILRIQQVVRGDSAAYFCASSPLSGPGMNTEAFFGQGTRLTVV.

The genes are TRBV28 and TRBJ1-6; 9 positions agree with TRBD1. The junction had 7 bases not matched to a gene; V was cut back by 6 bases and J by 7 bases. The CDR3 totals 15 residues. The germline V gene has CDR1 MDHEN and CDR2 SYDVKM. CDR3 bases: TGTGCCAGCAGCCAAATACAGGGGGCGAATTCACCCCTCCACTTT. Translating it yields CASSQIQGANSPLHF. Looking up the rest from reference TRBV28 and TRBJ1-6 gives the full variable domain: DVKVTQSSRYLVKRTGEKVFLECVQDMDHENMFWYRQDPGLGLRLIYFSYDVKMKEKGDIPEGYSVSREKKERFSLILESASTNQTSMYLCASSQIQGANSPLHFGNGTRLTVT.

The chain carries TRBV18 and TRBJ2-5; perhaps TRBD2 as D (5 bases). Germline V gene data show CDR1 as KGHSH and CDR2 as LQKENI. This CDR3 contains 14 residues. The V gene lost 2 bases and the J gene lost 4 bases, with 11 bases spanning the gap. The DNA of the CDR3 is TGTGCCAGCTCACCAACGGGGAGAGGAGAGACCCAGTACTTC. Its protein product is CASSPTGRGETQYF.

CDR3 loop: CASTRDRDYGYTF. CDR3 coding DNA: TGTGCCAGCACCCGGGACAGGGACTATGGCTACACCTTC. The chain links TRBV5-4 to TRBJ1-2, with 9 bases aligning to TRBD1. V shed 6 bases, J shed 3 bases, and the junction held 3 bases outside the gene matches. Germline CDR1 reads SGHNT; CDR2 reads YYREEE (reference sequence). The CDR3 length is 13 residues.

This clone turned up a few times. This chain joins TRBV10-2 and TRBJ2-7; 9 bases map to TRBD2. This CDR3 region has 16 residues. Trimming removed 4 bases from V and 3 bases from J; junction bases left unmatched: 10. Looked up from germline, CDR1 is WSHSY and CDR2 is SAAADI. The CDR3: CASSGRAGGIGYEQYF. CDR3 coding DNA: TGCGCCAGCAGTGGCCGCGCGGGGGGGATCGGCTACGAGCAGTACTTC.

This clone was observed a handful of times. The V call is TRBV4-3, the J call TRBJ1-5, with D possibly being TRBD1 (6 bases). Germline V gene sequence: CDR1 LGHNA, CDR2 YSLEER. The V end was cut by 0 bases, the J end by 4 bases, with 10 bases between. This CDR3 region has 15 residues. This CDR3 reads CASSQEKQGNQPQHF. The CDR3 region has the DNA TGCGCCAGCAGCCAAGAGAAACAGGGAAATCAGCCCCAGCATTTT.

This clone was seen once. The chain uses TRBV15 and TRBJ2-1; 8 bases are a match to TRBD1. CDR1 and CDR2 (germline): LNHNV, YYDKDF (reference sequence). This CDR3 comprises 15 residues. J was trimmed by 8 bases and V by 4 bases; bases with no gene match: 10. In DNA form, the CDR3 reads TGTGCCACCAGCATCCAGGACAGGGATATCGATGAGCAGTTCTTC. Protein sequence: CATSIQDRDIDEQFF.

The chain carries TRBV5-1 and TRBJ1-2; tentative D call: TRBD1 (5 bases). The germline CDR1 and CDR2 sequences are SGHRS and YFSETQ. With 0 bases removed from V and 1 base from J, the gap between germline ends came to 13 bases. The CDR3 runs 16 residues. The CDR3 coding sequence is TGCGCCAGCAGCTTGGTTCGGGGGAACAATAACTATGGCTACACCTTC. The encoded protein is CASSLVRGNNNYGYTF.

This chain links TRBV7-9 with TRBJ2-7, with 9 bases identical to TRBD1. Germline V CDR1 and CDR2: SEHNR, FQNEAQ (reference sequence). The ends lost 4 bases at V and 0 bases at J; junction bases unmatched: 7. This CDR3 has 16 residues. The CDR3 here is CASSSRGTGSSYEQYF. CDR3 DNA sequence: TGTGCCAGCAGCTCCAGAGGGACAGGGAGCTCCTACGAGCAGTACTTC. The full variable domain, its missing parts supplied by reference TRBV7-9 and TRBJ2-7, is DTGVSQNPRHKITKRGQNVTFRCDPISEHNRLYWYRQTLGQGPEFLTYFQNEAQLEKSRLLSDRFSAERPKGSFSTLEIQRTEQGDSAMYLCASSSRGTGSSYEQYFGPGTRLTVT.

V and J are TRBV6-5 and TRBJ2-7, with TRBD2 as a possible D gene (5 bases). The germline V gene has CDR1 MNHEY and CDR2 SVGAGI. This CDR3 is 15 amino acids long. V was pared by 2 bases and J by 3 bases, with 14 bases between. CDR3 amino acids: CASSYSGPESYEQYF. The CDR3 coding sequence is TGTGCCAGCAGTTACAGCGGTCCAGAGAGCTACGAGCAGTACTTC.

The table lists this clone with a few counts. The V gene is TRBV19, the J gene TRBJ2-3; the D gene is possibly TRBD2 (6 bases). Germline CDR1 LNHDA, CDR2 SQIVND (reference sequence). The CDR3 extends over 16 amino acids. Trimming pared 4 bases from V and 1 base from J, leaving 15 bases between. The chain's CDR3 is CASSTLLAMGTDTQYF. The CDR3 bases are TGTGCCAGTAGTACCCTCCTAGCGATGGGCACAGATACGCAGTATTTT.

CDR3 amino acids: CSVEDRADYGYTF. In DNA, the CDR3 is TGCAGCGTTGAAGACAGGGCGGACTATGGCTACACCTTC. The V call is TRBV29-1, the J call TRBJ1-2, with a weak D call TRBD1 (5 bases). Germline V gene lookup returns CDR1 SQVTM and CDR2 ANQGSEA. Trimming took 0 bases from V and 3 from J, leaving 8 bases between them. The CDR3 contains 13 residues. The whole variable domain, remainder taken from reference TRBV29-1 and TRBJ1-2, is SAVISQKPSRDICQRGTSLTIQCQVDSQVTMMFWYRQQPGQSLTLIATANQGSEATYESGFVIDKFPISRPNLTFSTLTVSNMSPEDSSIYLCSVEDRADYGYTFGSGTRLTVV.